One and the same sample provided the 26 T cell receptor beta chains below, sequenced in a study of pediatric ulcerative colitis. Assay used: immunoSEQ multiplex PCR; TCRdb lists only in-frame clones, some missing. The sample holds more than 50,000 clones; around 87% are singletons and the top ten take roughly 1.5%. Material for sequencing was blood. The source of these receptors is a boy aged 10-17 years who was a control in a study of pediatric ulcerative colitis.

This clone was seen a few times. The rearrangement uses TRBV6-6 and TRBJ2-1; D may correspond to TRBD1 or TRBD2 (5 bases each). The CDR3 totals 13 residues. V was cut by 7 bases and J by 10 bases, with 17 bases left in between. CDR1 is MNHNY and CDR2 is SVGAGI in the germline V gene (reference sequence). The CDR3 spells CASNPGRDLEQFF. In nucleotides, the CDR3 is TGTGCCAGCAACCCCGGACGGGACCTCGAGCAGTTCTTC.

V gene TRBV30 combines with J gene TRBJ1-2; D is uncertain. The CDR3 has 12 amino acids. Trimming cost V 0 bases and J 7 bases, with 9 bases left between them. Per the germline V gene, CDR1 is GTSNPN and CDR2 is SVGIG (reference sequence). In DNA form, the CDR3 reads TGTGCCTGGAGTGTACCGGGGATTGGCTACACCTTC. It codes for CAWSVPGIGYTF.

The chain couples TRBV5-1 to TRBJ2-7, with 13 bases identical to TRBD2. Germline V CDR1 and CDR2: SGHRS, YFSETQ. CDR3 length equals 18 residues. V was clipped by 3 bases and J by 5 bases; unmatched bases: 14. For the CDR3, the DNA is TGCGCCAGCAGCTACTTTCCGGGACTAGCGGGATTGGGAAACGAGCAGTACTTC. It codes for CASSYFPGLAGLGNEQYF.

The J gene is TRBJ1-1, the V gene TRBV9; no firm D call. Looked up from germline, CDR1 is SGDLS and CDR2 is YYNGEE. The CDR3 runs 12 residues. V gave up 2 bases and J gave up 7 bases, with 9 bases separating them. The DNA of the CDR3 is TGTGCCAGCAGCGTCCATCGGGGTGAAGCTTTCTTT. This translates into CASSVHRGEAFF. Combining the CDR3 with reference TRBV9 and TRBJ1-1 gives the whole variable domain DSGVTQTPKHLITATGQRVTLRCSPRSGDLSVYWYQQSLDQGLQFLIQYYNGEERAKGNILERFSAQQFPDLHSELNLSSLELGDSALYFCASSVHRGEAFFGQGTRLTVV.

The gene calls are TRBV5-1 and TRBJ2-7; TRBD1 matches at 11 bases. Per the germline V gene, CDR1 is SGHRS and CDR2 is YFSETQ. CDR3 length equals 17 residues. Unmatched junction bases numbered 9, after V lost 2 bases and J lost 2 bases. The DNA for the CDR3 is TGCGCCAGCAGCTTACCTAGGGACAGGGGGGCCCCCTACGAGCAGTACTTC. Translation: CASSLPRDRGAPYEQYF.

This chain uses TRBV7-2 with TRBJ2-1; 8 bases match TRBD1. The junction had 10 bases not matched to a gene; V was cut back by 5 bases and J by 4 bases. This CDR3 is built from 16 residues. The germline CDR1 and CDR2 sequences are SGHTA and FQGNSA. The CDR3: CASSPRQGTLYNEQFF. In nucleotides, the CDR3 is TGTGCCAGCAGCCCCCGACAGGGGACCCTATACAATGAGCAGTTCTTC.

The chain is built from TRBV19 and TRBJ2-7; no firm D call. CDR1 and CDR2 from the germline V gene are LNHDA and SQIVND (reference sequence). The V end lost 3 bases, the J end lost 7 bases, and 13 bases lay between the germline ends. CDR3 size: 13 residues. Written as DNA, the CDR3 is TGTGCCAGTAGTATCCGATATGGGGTTGAGCAGTACTTC. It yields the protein CASSIRYGVEQYF.

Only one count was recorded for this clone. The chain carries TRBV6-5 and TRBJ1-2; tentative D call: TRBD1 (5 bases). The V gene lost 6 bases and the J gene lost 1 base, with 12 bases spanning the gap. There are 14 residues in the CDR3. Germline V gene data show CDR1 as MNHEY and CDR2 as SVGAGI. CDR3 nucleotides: TGTGCCAGCAGCCCCGCAGGGCATAACTATGGCTACACCTTC. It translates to CASSPAGHNYGYTF.

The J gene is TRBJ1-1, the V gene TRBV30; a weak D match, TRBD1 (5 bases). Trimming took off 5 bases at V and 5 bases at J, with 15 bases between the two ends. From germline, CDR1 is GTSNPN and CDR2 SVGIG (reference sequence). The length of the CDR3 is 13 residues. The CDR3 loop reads CAWGGGRETEAFF. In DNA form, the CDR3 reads TGTGCCTGGGGCGGCGGCAGGGAGACTGAAGCTTTCTTT.

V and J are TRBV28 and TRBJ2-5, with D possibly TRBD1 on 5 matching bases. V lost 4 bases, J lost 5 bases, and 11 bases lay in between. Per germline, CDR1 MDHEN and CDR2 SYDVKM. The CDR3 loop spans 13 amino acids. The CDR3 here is CASSWGAGETQYF. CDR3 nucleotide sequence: TGTGCCAGCAGTTGGGGCGCCGGGGAGACCCAGTACTTC.

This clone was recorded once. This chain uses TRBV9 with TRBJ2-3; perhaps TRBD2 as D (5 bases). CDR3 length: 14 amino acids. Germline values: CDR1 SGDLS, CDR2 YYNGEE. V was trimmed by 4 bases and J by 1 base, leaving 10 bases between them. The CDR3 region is CASSKDSRTDTQYF. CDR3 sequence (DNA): TGTGCCAGCAGCAAGGACTCCCGCACAGATACGCAGTATTTT.

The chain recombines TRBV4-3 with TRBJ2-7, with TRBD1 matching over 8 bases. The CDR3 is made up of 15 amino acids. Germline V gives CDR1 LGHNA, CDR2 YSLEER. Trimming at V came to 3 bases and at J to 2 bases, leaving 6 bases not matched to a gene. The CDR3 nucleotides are TGCGCCAGCAGCCATACCGGGACAGGACCCTACGAGCAGTACTTC. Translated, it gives CASSHTGTGPYEQYF.

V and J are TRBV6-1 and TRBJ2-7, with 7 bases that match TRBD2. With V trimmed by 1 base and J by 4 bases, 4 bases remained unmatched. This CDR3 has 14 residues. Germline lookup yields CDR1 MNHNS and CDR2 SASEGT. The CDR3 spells CASSEGYSGYEQYF. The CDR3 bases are TGTGCCAGCAGTGAAGGGTATAGCGGGTACGAGCAGTACTTC.

CDR3 bases: TGTGCCAGCAGCCGACGTCCGAGAAACCAAGAGACCCAGTACTTC. Its protein product is CASSRRPRNQETQYF. The chain is built from TRBV7-2 and TRBJ2-5, with D uncertain. CDR3 length: 15 residues. From germline, CDR1 is SGHTA and CDR2 FQGNSA. Deletions cut 5 bases from V and 0 bases from J, with 13 bases between.

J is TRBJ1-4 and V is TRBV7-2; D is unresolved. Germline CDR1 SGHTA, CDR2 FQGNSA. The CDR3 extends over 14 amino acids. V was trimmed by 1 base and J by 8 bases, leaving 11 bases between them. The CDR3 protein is CASSLGKETEKLFF. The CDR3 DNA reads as TGTGCCAGCAGCTTAGGTAAAGAGACAGAAAAACTGTTTTTT.

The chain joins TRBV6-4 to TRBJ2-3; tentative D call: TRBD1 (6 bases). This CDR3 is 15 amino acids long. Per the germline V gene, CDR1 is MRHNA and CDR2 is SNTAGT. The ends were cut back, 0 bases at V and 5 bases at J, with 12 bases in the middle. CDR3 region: CASSDSGGEGDTQYF. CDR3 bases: TGTGCCAGCAGTGACTCAGGGGGAGAGGGAGATACGCAGTATTTT.

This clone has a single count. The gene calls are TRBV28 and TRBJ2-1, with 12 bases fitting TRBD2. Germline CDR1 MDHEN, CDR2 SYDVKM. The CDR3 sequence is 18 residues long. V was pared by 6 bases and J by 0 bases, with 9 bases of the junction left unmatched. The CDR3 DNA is TGTGCCAGCAGGAAGCCACTAGCGGGAGGCCTCTCCTACAATGAGCAGTTCTTC. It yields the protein CASRKPLAGGLSYNEQFF.

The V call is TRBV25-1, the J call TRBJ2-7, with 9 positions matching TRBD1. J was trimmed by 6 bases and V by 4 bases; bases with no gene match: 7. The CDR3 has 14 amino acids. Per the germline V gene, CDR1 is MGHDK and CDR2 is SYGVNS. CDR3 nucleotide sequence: TGTGCCAGCAGTGCCGACAGGGGGAGGTCCGAGCAGTACTTC. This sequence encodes CASSADRGRSEQYF.

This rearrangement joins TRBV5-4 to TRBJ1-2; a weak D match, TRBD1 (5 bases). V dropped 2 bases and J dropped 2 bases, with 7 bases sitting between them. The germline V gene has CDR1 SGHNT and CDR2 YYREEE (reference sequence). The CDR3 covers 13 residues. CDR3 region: CASSFSGNYGYTF. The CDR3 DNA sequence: TGTGCCAGCAGCTTCTCAGGGAACTATGGCTACACCTTC.

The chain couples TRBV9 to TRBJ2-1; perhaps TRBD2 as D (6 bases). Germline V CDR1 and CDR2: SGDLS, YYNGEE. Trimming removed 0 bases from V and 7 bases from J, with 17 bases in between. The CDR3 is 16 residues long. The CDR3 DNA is TGTGCCAGCAGCGTAGAGCCTAGCAGGAGGGTAAATGAGCAGTTCTTC. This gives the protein CASSVEPSRRVNEQFF.

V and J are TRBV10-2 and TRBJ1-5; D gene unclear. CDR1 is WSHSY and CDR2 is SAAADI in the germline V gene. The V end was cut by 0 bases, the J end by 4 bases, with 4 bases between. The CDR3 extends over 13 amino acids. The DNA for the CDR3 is TGCGCCAGCAGTGAGTCCTGGAATCAGCCCCAGCATTTT. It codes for CASSESWNQPQHF.

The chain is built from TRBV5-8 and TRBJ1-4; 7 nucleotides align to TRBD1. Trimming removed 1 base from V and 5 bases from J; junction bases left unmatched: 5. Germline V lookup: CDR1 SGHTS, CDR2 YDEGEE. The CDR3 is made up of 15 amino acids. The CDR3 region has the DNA TGTGCCAGCAGCTTGAGTCGACAGGGAAATGAAAAACTGTTTTTT. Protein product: CASSLSRQGNEKLFF.

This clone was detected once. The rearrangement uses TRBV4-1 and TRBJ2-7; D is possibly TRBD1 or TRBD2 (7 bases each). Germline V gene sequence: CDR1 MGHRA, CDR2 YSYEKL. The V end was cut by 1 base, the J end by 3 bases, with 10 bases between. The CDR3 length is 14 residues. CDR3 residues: CASSQAGGDYEQYF. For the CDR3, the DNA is TGCGCCAGCAGCCAAGCAGGGGGGGACTACGAGCAGTACTTC.

DNA of the CDR3: TGTGCCAGCAGTTTCCGGGAGAGGGTCTCCTACGAGCAGTACTTC. This sequence encodes CASSFRERVSYEQYF. The chain has TRBV28 and TRBJ2-7, with D perhaps TRBD2 (6 bases). Trimming removed 3 bases from V and 0 bases from J, with 12 bases in between. CDR1 and CDR2 from the germline V gene are MDHEN and SYDVKM. The CDR3 consists of 15 residues.

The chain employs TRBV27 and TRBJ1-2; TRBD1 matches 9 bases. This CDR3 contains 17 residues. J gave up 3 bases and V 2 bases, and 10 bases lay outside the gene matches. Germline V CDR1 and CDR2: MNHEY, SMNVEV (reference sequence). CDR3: CASSLRGWTGADYGYTF. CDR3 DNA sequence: TGTGCCAGCAGTTTACGGGGCTGGACAGGGGCTGACTATGGCTACACCTTC.

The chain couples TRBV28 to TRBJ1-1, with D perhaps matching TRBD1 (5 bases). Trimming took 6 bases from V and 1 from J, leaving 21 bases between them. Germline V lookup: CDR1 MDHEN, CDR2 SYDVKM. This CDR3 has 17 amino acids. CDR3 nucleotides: TGTGCCAGCAGGTGGGATATGGGTGCAGGGTCGAACACTGAAGCTTTCTTT. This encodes CASRWDMGAGSNTEAFF.